A single sample gave rise to the 27 T cell receptor beta chains below, sequenced in a study of cytomegalovirus exposure and HLA in healthy donors. With 60 Vbeta and 13 Jbeta primers, the PCR was carried out. The data were produced by immunoSEQ multiplex PCR, yet TCRdb's version contains in-frame clones alone and is incomplete. The sample has fewer than 150,000 clones, nearly 80% seen once. Sequenced material: PBMCs. These receptor sequences come from a male donor in good health and CMV-seronegative.

This clone has just a few counts. This chain links TRBV7-6 with TRBJ2-2; TRBD2 aligns across 10 bases. The CDR3 extends over 17 amino acids. The ends lost 1 base at V and 9 bases at J; junction bases unmatched: 11. The V gene's germline CDR1 is SGHVS and CDR2 FNYEAQ. CDR3 residues: CASSLGASGGSFRELFF. CDR3 nucleotide sequence: TGTGCCAGCAGCTTAGGGGCTAGCGGGGGATCCTTCCGGGAGCTGTTTTTT.

This clone was detected a few times. The V gene is TRBV6-1, the J gene TRBJ2-5; TRBD1 matches at 7 bases. Germline V CDR1 and CDR2: MNHNS, SASEGT. This CDR3 is built from 15 residues. J lost 1 base, V lost 5 bases, and 7 bases had no gene match. The CDR3 DNA reads TGTGCCAGCAGTCTATGGGGGACAGCCCAAGAGACCCAGTACTTC. Translated, it gives CASSLWGTAQETQYF.

This clone was observed a handful of times. The V and J genes are TRBV7-2 and TRBJ1-4; tentatively, D is TRBD1 (6 bases). The CDR3 covers 14 residues. The germline gives CDR1 SGHTA, CDR2 FQGNSA. Trimming cost V 3 bases and J 2 bases, with 7 bases left between them. CDR3 sequence reads: CASSFQGTNEKLFF. The CDR3 bases are TGTGCCAGCAGCTTTCAGGGGACTAATGAAAAACTGTTTTTT. Full variable domain (remainder filled in from reference TRBV7-2 and TRBJ1-4): GAGVSQSPSNKVTEKGKDVELRCDPISGHTALYWYRQSLGQGLEFLIYFQGNSAPDKSGLPSDRFSAERTGGSVSTLTIQRTQQEDSAVYLCASSFQGTNEKLFFGSGTQLSVL.

The chain combines TRBV4-2 with TRBJ1-2; 9 positions agree with TRBD1. This CDR3 comprises 14 residues. V lost 7 bases, J lost 3 bases, and 6 bases stayed unmatched. Per the germline V gene, CDR1 is LGHNA and CDR2 is YNFKEQ. The CDR3 here is CASTPRTGDYGYTF. The CDR3 DNA follows: TGTGCCAGCACTCCCAGGACAGGGGACTATGGCTACACCTTC.

This clone appeared a few times. This chain links TRBV7-3 with TRBJ2-3; a weak D match, TRBD2 (6 bases). V was clipped by 2 bases and J by 2 bases, with 11 bases between them. CDR3 length equals 15 residues. The germline V gene encodes CDR1 SGHTA and CDR2 FQGTGA. In nucleotides, the CDR3 is TGTGCCAGCAGCTTATCCGGGGGTGTCACAGATACGCAGTATTTT. Its protein product is CASSLSGGVTDTQYF.

This clone turned up a few times. This CDR3 reads CASIGGGQPQHF. CDR3 in DNA: TGTGCCAGCATAGGGGGGGGTCAGCCCCAGCATTTT. The chain recombines TRBV6-1 with TRBJ1-5; D may be TRBD1 (6 bases). From germline, CDR1 is MNHNS and CDR2 SASEGT. Trimming cost V 7 bases and J 6 bases, with 10 bases left between them. CDR3 length: 12 amino acids.

V is TRBV19 and J is TRBJ2-7; 7 positions agree with TRBD1. This CDR3 is built from 13 residues. Germline CDR1 LNHDA, CDR2 SQIVND (reference sequence). V gave up 7 bases and J gave up 4 bases; unmatched junction bases: 7. Here the CDR3 reads CASTMDRLYEQYF. The CDR3 nucleotides read TGTGCCAGTACTATGGACAGGCTTTACGAGCAGTACTTC. The variable domain in full, completed from reference TRBV19 and TRBJ2-7, reads DGGITQSPKYLFRKEGQNVTLSCEQNLNHDAMYWYRQDPGQGLRLIYYSQIVNDFQKGDIAEGYSVSREKKESFPLTVTSAQKNPTAFYLCASTMDRLYEQYFGPGTRLTVT.

The chain carries TRBV7-3 and TRBJ2-7, with D perhaps matching TRBD2 (6 bases). Germline lookup yields CDR1 SGHTA and CDR2 FQGTGA. This CDR3 is 13 amino acids long. Deletions cut 1 base from V and 6 bases from J, with 10 bases between. CDR3 protein: CASSLIVGGEQYF. CDR3 DNA: TGTGCCAGCAGCTTAATCGTCGGGGGCGAGCAGTACTTC.

The chain uses TRBV2 and TRBJ1-5; 7 bases match TRBD1. J gave up 5 bases and V 6 bases, and 4 bases lay outside the gene matches. Germline loops: CDR1 SNHLY, CDR2 FYNNEI. The CDR3 extends over 13 amino acids. CDR3: CASRDREDQPQHF. CDR3 coding DNA: TGTGCCAGCAGAGACAGGGAAGATCAGCCCCAGCATTTT.

The rearrangement links TRBV30 to TRBJ1-5; D is possibly TRBD1 (6 bases). The CDR3 has 13 residues. Germline V gene lookup returns CDR1 GTSNPN and CDR2 SVGIG (reference sequence). V was cut by 4 bases and J by 5 bases, with 12 bases left in between. CDR3 sequence: CAWNRDADQPQHF. DNA for the CDR3: TGTGCCTGGAACAGGGATGCGGATCAGCCCCAGCATTTT.

The V call is TRBV30, the J call TRBJ2-3, with 14 positions matching TRBD2. CDR1 is GTSNPN, CDR2 SVGIG, per germline (reference sequence). Losses at the gene ends were 3 bases for V and 1 base for J; bases not matched to a gene: 3. The CDR3 is made up of 16 amino acids. This chain's CDR3 is CAWSPGLAGGTDTQYF. As DNA, the CDR3 is TGTGCCTGGAGCCCGGGACTAGCGGGGGGCACAGATACGCAGTATTTT.

The genes are TRBV6-5 and TRBJ1-5, with D perhaps matching TRBD1 (5 bases). The CDR3 spans 15 residues. V lost 4 bases and J lost 0, with 10 bases in between. Looked up from germline, CDR1 is MNHEY and CDR2 is SVGAGI. As DNA, the CDR3 is TGTGCCAGCAGTTCGACAGTCTCTAGCAATCAGCCCCAGCATTTT. Translation gives CASSSTVSSNQPQHF.

This rearrangement joins TRBV4-2 to TRBJ1-3; D perhaps matches TRBD1 (6 bases). CDR1 and CDR2 (germline): LGHNA, YNFKEQ. Deletions cut 4 bases from V and 0 bases from J, with 19 bases between. The CDR3 contains 18 residues. CDR3 nucleotide sequence: TGTGCCAGCAGCCCCAAAAGGGGGGGACCGCTCTCTGGAAACACCATATATTTT. Translation: CASSPKRGGPLSGNTIYF.

The J gene is TRBJ2-2, the V gene TRBV28; D possibly corresponds to TRBD1 (7 bases). The CDR3 sequence is 14 residues long. Germline V lookup: CDR1 MDHEN, CDR2 SYDVKM. Trimming took off 5 bases at V and 6 bases at J, with 13 bases between the two ends. This CDR3 reads CASSEQGGSGELFF. In DNA form, the CDR3 reads TGTGCCAGCAGTGAGCAGGGGGGATCCGGGGAGCTGTTTTTT. The entire variable domain, with the rest obtained from reference TRBV28 and TRBJ2-2, is as follows: DVKVTQSSRYLVKRTGEKVFLECVQDMDHENMFWYRQDPGLGLRLIYFSYDVKMKEKGDIPEGYSVSREKKERFSLILESASTNQTSMYLCASSEQGGSGELFFGEGSRLTVL.

This clone was detected a few times. The V call is TRBV5-1, the J call TRBJ1-3, with a tentative D call TRBD1 (5 bases). Germline assignment: CDR1 SGHRS and CDR2 YFSETQ. The V gene lost 5 bases and the J gene lost 4 bases, with 19 bases spanning the gap. The CDR3 extends over 16 amino acids. The chain's CDR3 is CASSPVGAGLGNTIYF. CDR3 bases: TGCGCCAGCAGTCCGGTAGGGGCCGGGCTGGGAAACACCATATATTTT.

CDR3 coding DNA: TGCGCCAGCAGCCAAGCCGGGGGGAGGTTGAACACTGAAGCTTTCTTT. It specifies CASSQAGGRLNTEAFF. The chain employs TRBV4-3 and TRBJ1-1; TRBD1 might be the D (5 bases). Deletions cut 1 base from V and 0 bases from J, with 12 bases between. The CDR3 contains 16 residues. Germline loops: CDR1 LGHNA, CDR2 YSLEER.

The V call is TRBV19, the J call TRBJ2-7, with TRBD2 identical over 15 bases. CDR1 is LNHDA, CDR2 SQIVND, per germline (reference sequence). This CDR3 is 15 amino acids long. After removal of 8 bases from V and 4 bases from J, the junction contained 6 bases not matched to a gene. The CDR3 loop reads CASSGLAGGRYEQYF. The CDR3 nucleotides are TGTGCCAGTTCCGGACTAGCGGGGGGGAGGTACGAGCAGTACTTC.

The chain is built from TRBV4-3 and TRBJ1-1; tentatively, D is TRBD1 (5 bases). This CDR3 is built from 14 residues. V dropped 0 bases and J dropped 3 bases, with 8 bases sitting between them. Germline loops: CDR1 LGHNA, CDR2 YSLEER. CDR3 sequence: CASSQERRDTEAFF. The CDR3 nucleotides are TGCGCCAGCAGCCAAGAACGCAGGGACACTGAAGCTTTCTTT.

The chain has TRBV30 and TRBJ2-3; D gene uncertain. Trimming shortened V by 0 bases and J by 6 bases, and 10 bases separated the two germline ends. The CDR3 totals 13 residues. Germline V gives CDR1 GTSNPN, CDR2 SVGIG (reference sequence). CDR3 region: CAWSVSTRDTQYF. The CDR3 bases are TGTGCCTGGAGTGTAAGCACTCGGGATACGCAGTATTTT. The entire variable domain, with the rest obtained from reference TRBV30 and TRBJ2-3, is as follows: SQTIHQWPATLVQPVGSPLSLECTVEGTSNPNLYWYRQAAGRGLQLLFYSVGIGQISSEVPQNLSASRPQDRQFILSSKKLLLSDSGFYLCAWSVSTRDTQYFGPGTRLTVL.

This chain joins TRBV5-8 and TRBJ2-5; D might be TRBD1 (6 bases). Trimming left V 5 bases short and J 5 bases short, with 13 bases between. Germline assignment: CDR1 SGHTS and CDR2 YDEGEE. This CDR3 region has 13 residues. CDR3 residues: CASRVWGRETQYF. CDR3 bases: TGTGCCAGCAGGGTATGGGGGCGGGAGACCCAGTACTTC.

The chain has TRBV5-1 and TRBJ1-2; D uncertain. The V gene lost 4 bases and the J gene lost 8 bases, with 15 bases spanning the gap. The length of the CDR3 is 13 residues. From germline, CDR1 is SGHRS and CDR2 YFSETQ. The CDR3 nucleotides are TGCGCCAGCAGCGATACCCCGACTCAGGGCTACACCTTC. Encoded protein: CASSDTPTQGYTF.

The chain links TRBV30 to TRBJ1-6; 7 bases are a match to TRBD1. The ends lost 5 bases at V and 5 bases at J; junction bases unmatched: 6. The CDR3 covers 14 residues. The V gene's germline CDR1 is GTSNPN and CDR2 SVGIG (reference sequence). The CDR3 spells CAWEGQTNNSPLHF. The DNA of the CDR3 is TGTGCCTGGGAGGGACAGACGAATAATTCACCCCTCCACTTT. The complete variable domain, with remaining parts taken from reference TRBV30 and TRBJ1-6, reads SQTIHQWPATLVQPVGSPLSLECTVEGTSNPNLYWYRQAAGRGLQLLFYSVGIGQISSEVPQNLSASRPQDRQFILSSKKLLLSDSGFYLCAWEGQTNNSPLHFGNGTRLTVT.

The chain employs TRBV6-5 and TRBJ1-6; no clear D. Germline CDR1 reads MNHEY; CDR2 reads SVGAGI. Trimming pared 6 bases from V and 0 bases from J, leaving 6 bases between. This CDR3 has 14 amino acids. The chain's CDR3 is CASRRSSYNSPLHF. DNA for the CDR3: TGTGCCAGCAGACGGAGCTCCTATAATTCACCCCTCCACTTT.

The genes are TRBV15 and TRBJ1-5, with 8 bases fitting TRBD1. CDR1 LNHNV and CDR2 YYDKDF come from the germline V gene (reference sequence). V dropped 0 bases and J dropped 6; count of bases not matched to a gene: 4. The CDR3 spans 15 residues. The CDR3 sequence is CATSREAGGTQPQHF. The CDR3 DNA sequence: TGTGCCACCAGCAGAGAAGCAGGGGGCACTCAGCCCCAGCATTTT. The full variable domain, its missing parts supplied by reference TRBV15 and TRBJ1-5, is DAMVIQNPRYQVTQFGKPVTLSCSQTLNHNVMYWYQQKSSQAPKLLFHYYDKDFNNEADTPDNFQSRRPNTSFCFLDIRSPGLGDTAMYLCATSREAGGTQPQHFGDGTRLSIL.

The CDR3 reads CASLRAGASTDTQYF. The CDR3 nucleotides read TGTGCCAGCCTTAGAGCGGGGGCTAGCACAGATACGCAGTATTTT. The chain carries TRBV2 and TRBJ2-3; 8 nucleotides line up with TRBD2. Germline CDR1 and CDR2: SNHLY and FYNNEI. This CDR3 region has 15 residues. V was clipped by 8 bases and J by 0 bases; unmatched bases: 7.

The rearrangement joins TRBV2 to TRBJ2-5; TRBD1 is a possible D gene (7 bases). CDR3 size: 12 residues. V lost 2 bases to trimming and J lost 7 bases, with 8 bases between them. In germline, CDR1 is SNHLY, CDR2 FYNNEI. In DNA form, the CDR3 reads TGTGCCAGCAGTGAACAGGGGGGGACCCAGTACTTC. It yields the protein CASSEQGGTQYF.

The chain combines TRBV7-2 with TRBJ2-2, with TRBD1 identical over 7 bases. Germline CDR1 and CDR2: SGHTA and FQGNSA. Trimming at V came to 1 base and at J to 2 bases, leaving 10 bases not matched to a gene. CDR3 length: 18 amino acids. The CDR3 DNA reads TGTGCCAGCAGCTTAGTGGGGACAGCAAGATCCAACACCGGGGAGCTGTTTTTT. Protein: CASSLVGTARSNTGELFF.